A single sample is the source of the 28 T cell receptor beta chains below, sequenced in a study of cytomegalovirus exposure and HLA in healthy donors. Amplification used 60 Vbeta primers and 13 Jbeta primers. Libraries were prepared by immunoSEQ multiplex PCR; TCRdb keeps only in-frame clonotypes and omits some of them. The sample has some 200,000 clones, roughly three quarters seen once. The sequenced sample consisted of PBMCs. These receptors were collected from a male donor in good health and CMV-seropositive.

The chain couples TRBV5-6 to TRBJ2-5; D unresolved. The CDR3 has 11 amino acids. Germline CDR1 reads SGHDT; CDR2 reads YYEEEE. The V gene lost 0 bases and the J gene lost 7 bases, with 4 bases spanning the gap. CDR3 sequence: CASSLAVTQYF. DNA for the CDR3: TGTGCCAGCAGCTTGGCGGTGACCCAGTACTTC. Supplemented by reference TRBV5-6 and TRBJ2-5, the full variable domain reads DAGVTQSPTHLIKTRGQQVTLRCSPKSGHDTVSWYQQALGQGPQFIFQYYEEEERQRGNFPDRFSGHQFPNYSSELNVNALLLGDSALYLCASSLAVTQYFGPGTRLLVL.

The chain links TRBV12-5 to TRBJ2-1; TRBD1 agrees at 9 bases. V lost 6 bases to trimming and J lost 10 bases; unmatched junction nucleotides: 7. Germline values: CDR1 LGHNT, CDR2 FRNRAP. The CDR3 is 13 residues long. DNA for the CDR3: TGTGCTAGTGGACTACAGGGGGCGCACGAGCAGTTCTTC. Translated, it gives CASGLQGAHEQFF.

This clone came up once. The CDR3 sequence: CASSPQGASYNEQFF. CDR3 nucleotides: TGCGCCAGCAGCCCCCAGGGGGCTTCATACAATGAGCAGTTCTTC. The V gene is TRBV5-1, the J gene TRBJ2-1; the match to TRBD1 covers 8 bases. CDR1 and CDR2 from the germline V gene are SGHRS and YFSETQ. CDR3 size: 15 residues. With V trimmed by 4 bases and J by 4 bases, 7 bases remained unmatched.

The chain couples TRBV6-1 to TRBJ1-1; 9 nucleotides align to TRBD1. Germline V gene data show CDR1 as MNHNS and CDR2 as SASEGT. CDR3 size: 15 residues. Trimming cost V 5 bases and J 10 bases; bases outside gene matches: 14. The CDR3 DNA sequence: TGTGCCAGCAGTCCCGGGACAGGGCAGGTAGTCGGAGCTTTCTTT. This gives the protein CASSPGTGQVVGAFF.

The genes are TRBV4-2 and TRBJ1-4; 8 positions match TRBD1. V lost 5 bases and J lost 4; bases outside the gene matches: 3. Germline assignment: CDR1 LGHNA and CDR2 YNFKEQ. The length of the CDR3 is 14 residues. CDR3 sequence: CASSITGGNEKLFF. The CDR3 nucleotides read TGTGCCAGCAGCATCACAGGGGGTAATGAAAAACTGTTTTTT.

The V and J genes are TRBV6-6 and TRBJ2-7, with D possibly being TRBD2 (5 bases). The CDR3 totals 14 residues. The germline V gene encodes CDR1 MNHNY and CDR2 SVGAGI (reference sequence). V was shortened by 3 bases and J by 6 bases, with 15 bases between the two germline ends. The CDR3 region is CASSYPGITGEQYF. The CDR3 DNA reads TGTGCCAGCAGTTATCCGGGGATCACGGGCGAGCAGTACTTC.

The J gene is TRBJ1-1, the V gene TRBV5-1; TRBD1 matches 7 bases. Germline V gene sequence: CDR1 SGHRS, CDR2 YFSETQ. V shed 4 bases, J shed 3 bases, and the junction held 9 bases outside the gene matches. This CDR3 has 15 residues. CDR3 in DNA: TGCGCCAGCAGCCCGCTAGGGGGCGCGCACACTGAAGCTTTCTTT. It yields the protein CASSPLGGAHTEAFF.

The chain employs TRBV5-6 and TRBJ1-2; 9 positions agree with TRBD1. Germline CDR1 is SGHDT and CDR2 is YYEEEE. The CDR3 is 15 residues long. J was trimmed by 0 bases and V by 3 bases; bases with no gene match: 3. The CDR3: CASSSHRGPNYGYTF. In DNA, the CDR3 is TGTGCCAGCAGCTCACACAGGGGGCCTAACTATGGCTACACCTTC. Looking up the rest from reference TRBV5-6 and TRBJ1-2 gives the full variable domain: DAGVTQSPTHLIKTRGQQVTLRCSPKSGHDTVSWYQQALGQGPQFIFQYYEEEERQRGNFPDRFSGHQFPNYSSELNVNALLLGDSALYLCASSSHRGPNYGYTFGSGTRLTVV.

The genes are TRBV11-2 and TRBJ2-2; 8 positions agree with TRBD2. CDR3 length equals 16 residues. The V gene end was trimmed by 1 base and the J gene end by 2 bases; junction bases not matched to a gene: 3. Germline V gene data show CDR1 as SGHAT and CDR2 as FQNNGV. Here the CDR3 reads CASSLVSGGNTGELFF. In nucleotides, the CDR3 is TGTGCCAGCAGCTTAGTGAGCGGGGGCAACACCGGGGAGCTGTTTTTT.

This clone was observed a few times. This chain uses TRBV11-2 with TRBJ2-7; perhaps TRBD1 as D (5 bases). Germline V gives CDR1 SGHAT, CDR2 FQNNGV. V was pared by 5 bases and J by 4 bases, with 18 bases between. This CDR3 region has 15 residues. In DNA form, the CDR3 reads TGTGCCAGCAGCATTGACAGCCACCCAACATACGAGCAGTACTTC. Its protein is CASSIDSHPTYEQYF.

The chain combines TRBV6-1 with TRBJ1-5; D is possibly TRBD1 (5 bases). This CDR3 is 15 amino acids long. V was shortened by 4 bases and J by 1 base, with 11 bases between the two germline ends. Germline CDR1 reads MNHNS; CDR2 reads SASEGT. The CDR3 region is CASSVTGASNQPQHF. The DNA of the CDR3 is TGTGCCAGCAGTGTAACAGGTGCGAGCAATCAGCCCCAGCATTTT.

V usage is TRBV11-1 and J usage is TRBJ2-7, with 12 bases aligning to TRBD2. Germline loops: CDR1 SGHAT, CDR2 FQDESV (reference sequence). V was pared by 0 bases and J by 2 bases, with 2 bases of the junction left unmatched. The CDR3 covers 16 residues. CDR3 nucleotide sequence: TGTGCCAGCAGCTTAGCACGGACTAGCGGGGCCTACGAGCAGTACTTC. This translates into CASSLARTSGAYEQYF.

V usage is TRBV28 and J usage is TRBJ2-1, with 7 bases matching TRBD2. J gave up 4 bases and V 7 bases, and 4 bases lay outside the gene matches. This CDR3 is built from 13 residues. Germline CDR1 reads MDHEN; CDR2 reads SYDVKM. CDR3 residues: CASITSAYNEQFF. The CDR3 bases are TGTGCCAGCATAACTAGCGCTTACAATGAGCAGTTCTTC. Based on the CDR3 plus reference TRBV28 and TRBJ2-1, the full variable domain is DVKVTQSSRYLVKRTGEKVFLECVQDMDHENMFWYRQDPGLGLRLIYFSYDVKMKEKGDIPEGYSVSREKKERFSLILESASTNQTSMYLCASITSAYNEQFFGPGTRLTVL.

This sequence joins TRBV19 and TRBJ1-1, with TRBD1 matching 9 bases. Germline trimming cut 5 bases from V and 6 bases from J; bases unmatched to any gene: 13. This CDR3 is built from 16 residues. Per germline, CDR1 LNHDA and CDR2 SQIVND (reference sequence). The CDR3: CASSVGQGLIIAEAFF. In DNA, the CDR3 is TGTGCCAGTAGTGTGGGACAGGGACTTATTATCGCTGAAGCTTTCTTT.

The chain combines TRBV6-5 with TRBJ1-5; 8 nucleotides line up with TRBD1. With V trimmed by 6 bases and J by 4 bases, 2 bases remained unmatched. The CDR3 covers 13 residues. Germline-derived CDR1 and CDR2 are MNHEY and SVGAGI. The CDR3 DNA is TGTGCCAGCAGCGACAGGGGTAATCAGCCCCAGCATTTT. Encoded protein: CASSDRGNQPQHF.

The chain links TRBV6-5 to TRBJ1-1; perhaps TRBD1 as D (6 bases). The V end lost 10 bases, the J end lost 1 base, and 13 bases lay between the germline ends. The CDR3 has 13 amino acids. CDR1 MNHEY and CDR2 SVGAGI come from the germline V gene. In DNA, the CDR3 is TGTGCCACCTCGGGGGGCTCGAACACTGAAGCTTTCTTT. Amino acids: CATSGGSNTEAFF.

The chain carries TRBV27 and TRBJ1-2, with D tentatively TRBD1 (5 bases). Trimming left V 5 bases short and J 4 bases short, with 14 bases between. Germline assignment: CDR1 MNHEY and CDR2 SMNVEV (reference sequence). The CDR3 totals 14 residues. The DNA for the CDR3 is TGTGCCAGCAGTCTTGACCCGGGGGGCTATGGCTACACCTTC. It is translated as CASSLDPGGYGYTF.

The rearrangement joins TRBV9 to TRBJ2-1; tentative D call: TRBD2 (5 bases). Germline assignment: CDR1 SGDLS and CDR2 YYNGEE. The CDR3 is made up of 14 amino acids. V was shortened by 5 bases and J by 4 bases, with 13 bases between the two germline ends. The chain's CDR3 is CASSRAESYNEQFF. The CDR3, as DNA: TGTGCCAGCAGTCGAGCGGAATCTTACAATGAGCAGTTCTTC.

The rearrangement uses TRBV14 and TRBJ2-5; D is ambiguous. Deletions cut 1 base from V and 4 bases from J, with 7 bases between. The CDR3 loop spans 13 amino acids. The germline gives CDR1 SGHDN, CDR2 FVKESK. CDR3 coding DNA: TGTGCCAGCAGCCAAGGCATAGTAGAGACCCAGTACTTC. Amino acid sequence: CASSQGIVETQYF.

The rearrangement uses TRBV21-1 and TRBJ2-7; the D call in the table, TRBD1, was not verified against the DNA. TRBV21-1 is a known pseudogene. The CDR3 contains 16 residues. This CDR3 reads CASSRVSRGISYEQYF. DNA for the CDR3: TGTGCCAGCAGCAGGGTTTCAAGGGGAATCTCCTACGAGCAGTACTTC.

The J gene is TRBJ2-2, the V gene TRBV5-1, with 7 bases identical to TRBD2. This CDR3 is 18 amino acids long. Germline CDR1 is SGHRS and CDR2 is YFSETQ. V shed 4 bases and J 2 bases; nucleotides not matched to a gene: 14. The DNA of the CDR3 is TGCGCCAGCAGCCTCCCCTTCGGCGGGGGTAAAAACACCGGGGAGCTGTTTTTT. Encoded protein: CASSLPFGGGKNTGELFF.

This clone was detected a few times. The chain links TRBV18 to TRBJ2-1; D gene uncertain. Germline CDR1 is KGHSH and CDR2 is LQKENI. The CDR3 totals 15 residues. Trimming shortened V by 6 bases and J by 8 bases, and 20 bases separated the two germline ends. Written as DNA, the CDR3 is TGTGCCAGCTCCCCCGACCTCCGGGTCTCCGATGAGCAGTTCTTC. Translation gives CASSPDLRVSDEQFF.

The rearrangement joins TRBV2 to TRBJ2-3, with D possibly TRBD2 on 6 matching bases. V was cut by 7 bases and J by 2 bases, with 10 bases left in between. This CDR3 comprises 13 residues. CDR1 is SNHLY and CDR2 is FYNNEI in the germline V gene. The CDR3 coding sequence is TGTGCCAGCAAGGCGGGGTCCACAGATACGCAGTATTTT. It translates to CASKAGSTDTQYF.

This chain uses TRBV11-2 with TRBJ1-6, with TRBD1 matching 8 bases. The CDR3 is 15 amino acids. After removal of 1 base from V and 10 bases from J, the junction contained 6 bases not matched to a gene. In germline, CDR1 is SGHAT, CDR2 FQNNGV. CDR3 residues: CASSLAQGARSPLHF. The CDR3 region has the DNA TGTGCCAGCAGCTTAGCGCAGGGGGCACGGTCACCCCTCCACTTT.

The rearrangement uses TRBV7-2 and TRBJ2-7; TRBD2 aligns across 12 bases. This CDR3 is 17 amino acids long. Germline V gives CDR1 SGHTA, CDR2 FQGNSA. The V gene end was trimmed by 0 bases and the J gene end by 4 bases; junction bases not matched to a gene: 7. The CDR3 DNA reads as TGTGCCAGCAGCTTAGCGCATCTAGCGGGAGGGCAATACGAGCAGTACTTC. Protein sequence: CASSLAHLAGGQYEQYF.

The genes are TRBV4-3 and TRBJ2-7; D is possibly TRBD2 (6 bases). This CDR3 region has 15 residues. Germline CDR1 LGHNA, CDR2 YSLEER. The V end lost 1 base, the J end lost 2 bases, and 12 bases lay between the germline ends. This CDR3 reads CASSQVSGLTYEQYF. CDR3 coding DNA: TGCGCCAGCAGCCAAGTTAGCGGCCTAACCTACGAGCAGTACTTC.

This sequence joins TRBV6-1 and TRBJ1-1; D not certain. The V end was cut by 1 base, the J end by 8 bases, with 17 bases between. CDR3 size: 15 residues. Germline V gene data show CDR1 as MNHNS and CDR2 as SASEGT. CDR3: CASSEVSIGRSEAFF. The DNA of the CDR3 is TGTGCCAGCAGTGAAGTGAGTATAGGCCGGAGCGAAGCTTTCTTT.

The chain joins TRBV5-6 to TRBJ2-7, with TRBD1 identical over 8 bases. The CDR3 spans 15 residues. CDR1 is SGHDT, CDR2 YYEEEE, per germline. Trimming cost V 2 bases and J 3 bases; bases outside gene matches: 7. The CDR3 loop is CASSLGDRGNYEQYF. The CDR3 DNA is TGTGCCAGCAGCTTAGGAGACAGGGGTAACTACGAGCAGTACTTC.